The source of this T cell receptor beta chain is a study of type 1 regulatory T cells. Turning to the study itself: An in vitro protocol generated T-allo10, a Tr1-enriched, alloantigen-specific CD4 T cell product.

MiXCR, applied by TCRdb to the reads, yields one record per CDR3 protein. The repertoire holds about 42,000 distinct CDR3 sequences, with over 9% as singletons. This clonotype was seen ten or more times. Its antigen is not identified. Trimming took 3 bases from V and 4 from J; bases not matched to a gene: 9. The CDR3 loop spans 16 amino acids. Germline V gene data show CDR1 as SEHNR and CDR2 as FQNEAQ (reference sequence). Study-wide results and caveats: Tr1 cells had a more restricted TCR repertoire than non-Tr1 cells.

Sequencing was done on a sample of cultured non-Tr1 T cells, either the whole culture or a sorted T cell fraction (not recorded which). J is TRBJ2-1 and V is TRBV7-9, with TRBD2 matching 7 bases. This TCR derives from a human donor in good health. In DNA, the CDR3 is TGTGCCAGCAGCTTCGCCTCAGCGGGACGATACAATGAGCAGTTCTTC. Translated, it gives CASSFASAGRYNEQFF.